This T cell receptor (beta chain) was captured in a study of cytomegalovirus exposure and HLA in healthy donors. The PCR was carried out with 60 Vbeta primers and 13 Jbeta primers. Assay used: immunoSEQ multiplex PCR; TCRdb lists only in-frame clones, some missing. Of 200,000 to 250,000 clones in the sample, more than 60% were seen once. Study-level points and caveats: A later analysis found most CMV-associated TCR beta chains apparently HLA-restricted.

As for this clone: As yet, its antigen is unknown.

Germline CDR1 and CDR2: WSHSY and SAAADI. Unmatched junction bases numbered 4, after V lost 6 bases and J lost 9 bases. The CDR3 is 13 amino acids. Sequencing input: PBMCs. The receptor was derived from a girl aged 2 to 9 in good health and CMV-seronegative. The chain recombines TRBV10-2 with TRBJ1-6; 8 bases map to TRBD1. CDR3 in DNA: TGCGCCAGCAGAGGACAGGGATTTTCACCCCTCCACTTT. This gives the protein CASRGQGFSPLHF.